Included here is one TCR beta chain sequence, with context. Antigen unknown. This sample is drawn from a study of blood T cells in healthy people across ages. Study-wide background: About one barcoded beta molecule per two T cells came from capture by template switching. Whole-study results and caveats: Estimates of total diversity, which came from one million sequenced T cells, were considered to be underestimates.

Germline loops: CDR1 SQVTM, CDR2 ANQGSEA. There are 13 residues in the CDR3. The junction had 8 bases not matched to a gene; V was cut back by 7 bases and J by 8 bases. Combining a sample-barcoded 5' primer with a J-beta primer mix, a second PCR ran for 7 to 11 cycles. Every sample gave at least 2.5 million paired-end reads containing CDR3. One entry per CDR3 protein, called by TCRdb with MiXCR from the 5' RACE reads. Here the sample spans around 850,000 distinct CDR3 sequences, roughly 35% being singletons. Samples each had at least 5.5 micrograms of total RNA extracted. The chain has TRBV29-1 and TRBJ1-4; 9 bases align to TRBD1. Input material: blood. This TCR was recovered from a man between 18 and 29 years old in good health. CDR3 residues: CSATRDRDEKLFF. The CDR3 DNA follows: TGCAGCGCCACCCGGGACAGGGACGAAAAACTGTTTTTT.